This TCR beta chain was identified during a study of blood T cell repertoires in COVID-19. Per germline, CDR1 MDHEN and CDR2 SYDVKM. The J segment lost 1 base and the V segment lost 4 bases, leaving 4 bases of the junction unmatched. The CDR3 runs to 14 residues. Libraries were prepared by immunoSEQ multiplex PCR; TCRdb keeps only in-frame clonotypes and omits some of them. The sample has about 69,000 clones, about nine tenths seen once. V is TRBV28 and J is TRBJ2-7; 7 bases match TRBD1. The clonotype comes from a woman between 18 and 30 years old with acute or convalescent COVID-19. The source material was peripheral blood. CDR3 DNA sequence: TGTGCCAGCAGTTCAGGACAGGCATCCTACGAGCAGTACTTC. This sequence encodes CASSSGQASYEQYF.